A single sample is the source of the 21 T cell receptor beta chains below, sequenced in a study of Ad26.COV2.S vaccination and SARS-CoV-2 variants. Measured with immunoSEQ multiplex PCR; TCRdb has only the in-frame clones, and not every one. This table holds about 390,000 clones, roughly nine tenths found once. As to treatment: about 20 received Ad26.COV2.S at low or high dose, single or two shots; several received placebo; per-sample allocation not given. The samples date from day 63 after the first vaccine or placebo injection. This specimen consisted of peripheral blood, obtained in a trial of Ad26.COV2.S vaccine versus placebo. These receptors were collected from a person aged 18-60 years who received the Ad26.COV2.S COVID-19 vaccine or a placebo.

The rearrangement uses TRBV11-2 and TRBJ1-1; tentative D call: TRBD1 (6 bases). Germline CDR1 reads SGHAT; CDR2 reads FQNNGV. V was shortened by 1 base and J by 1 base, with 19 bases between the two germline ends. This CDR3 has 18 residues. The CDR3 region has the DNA TGTGCCAGCAGCTTAGTTCTTGGCAGGGGAATAGCGAACACTGAAGCTTTCTTT. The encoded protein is CASSLVLGRGIANTEAFF.

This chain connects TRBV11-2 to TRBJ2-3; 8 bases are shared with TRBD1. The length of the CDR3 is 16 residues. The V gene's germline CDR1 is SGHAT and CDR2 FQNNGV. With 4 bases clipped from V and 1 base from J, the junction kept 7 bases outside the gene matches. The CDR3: CASSSPQGQGTDTQYF. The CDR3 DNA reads TGTGCCAGCAGCTCACCCCAGGGACAGGGCACAGATACGCAGTATTTT.

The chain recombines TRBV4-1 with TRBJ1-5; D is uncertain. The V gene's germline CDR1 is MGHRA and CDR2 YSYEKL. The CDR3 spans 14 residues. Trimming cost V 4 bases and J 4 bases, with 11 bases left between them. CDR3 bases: TGCGCCAGCAGCCCTACAGACCCAAATCAGCCCCAGCATTTT. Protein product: CASSPTDPNQPQHF.

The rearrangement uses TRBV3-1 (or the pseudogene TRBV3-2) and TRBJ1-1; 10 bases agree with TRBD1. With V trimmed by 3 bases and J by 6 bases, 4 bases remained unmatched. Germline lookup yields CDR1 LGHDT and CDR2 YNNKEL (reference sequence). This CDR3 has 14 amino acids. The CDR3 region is CASSQGTGAPEAFF. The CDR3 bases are TGTGCCAGCAGCCAGGGGACAGGGGCCCCTGAAGCTTTCTTT.

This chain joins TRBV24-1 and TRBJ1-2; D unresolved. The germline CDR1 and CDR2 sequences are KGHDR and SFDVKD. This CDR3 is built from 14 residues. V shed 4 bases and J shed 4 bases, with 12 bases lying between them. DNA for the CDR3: TGTGCCACCAGTGACGAGGGTTTTGGCTATGGCTACACCTTC. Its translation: CATSDEGFGYGYTF.

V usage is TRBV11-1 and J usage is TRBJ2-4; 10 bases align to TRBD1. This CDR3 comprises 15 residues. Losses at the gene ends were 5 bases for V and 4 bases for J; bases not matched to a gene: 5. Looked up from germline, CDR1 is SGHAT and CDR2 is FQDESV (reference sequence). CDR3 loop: CASSPRQGAKNIQYF. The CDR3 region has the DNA TGTGCCAGCAGCCCGAGACAGGGGGCGAAAAACATTCAGTACTTC.

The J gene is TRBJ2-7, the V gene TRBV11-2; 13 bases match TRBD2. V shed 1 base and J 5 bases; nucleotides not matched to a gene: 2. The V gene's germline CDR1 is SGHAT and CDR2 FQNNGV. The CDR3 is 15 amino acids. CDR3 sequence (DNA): TGTGCCAGCAGCTTAGGGACTAGCGGGGGAAACGAGCAGTACTTC. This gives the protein CASSLGTSGGNEQYF.

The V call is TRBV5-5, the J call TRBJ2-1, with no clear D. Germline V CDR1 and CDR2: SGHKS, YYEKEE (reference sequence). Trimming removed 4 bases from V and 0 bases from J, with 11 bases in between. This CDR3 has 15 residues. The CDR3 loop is CASSKDPSSYNEQFF. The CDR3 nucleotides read TGTGCCAGCAGCAAGGACCCGAGCTCCTACAATGAGCAGTTCTTC.

CDR3 sequence reads: CASSHRTSGGGDEQFF. The DNA for the CDR3 is TGCGCCAGCAGTCACCGGACTAGCGGGGGAGGGGATGAGCAGTTCTTC. The rearrangement joins TRBV23-1 to TRBJ2-1; 13 bases agree with TRBD2. TRBV23-1 carries the ORF label, with uncertain function. There are 16 residues in the CDR3. V trimming: 3 bases; J trimming: 8 bases; junction bases outside the gene matches: 7.

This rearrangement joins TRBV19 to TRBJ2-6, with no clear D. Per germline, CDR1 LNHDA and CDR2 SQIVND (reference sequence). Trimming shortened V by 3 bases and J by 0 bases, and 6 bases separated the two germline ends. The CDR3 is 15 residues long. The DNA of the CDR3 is TGTGCCAGTAGTATTGTGAGCTCTGGGGCCAACGTCCTGACTTTC. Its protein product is CASSIVSSGANVLTF.

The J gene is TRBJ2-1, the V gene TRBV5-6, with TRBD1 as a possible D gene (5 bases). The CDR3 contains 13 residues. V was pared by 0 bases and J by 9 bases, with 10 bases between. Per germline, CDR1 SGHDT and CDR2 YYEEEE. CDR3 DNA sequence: TGTGCCAGCAGCTTGGTGGGGCCCAGTGAGCAGTTCTTC. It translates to CASSLVGPSEQFF.

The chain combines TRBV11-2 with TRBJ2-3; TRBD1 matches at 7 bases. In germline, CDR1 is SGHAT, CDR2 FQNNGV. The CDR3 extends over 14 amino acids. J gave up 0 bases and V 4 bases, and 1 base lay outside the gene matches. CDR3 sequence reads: CASSWDRSTDTQYF. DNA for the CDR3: TGTGCCAGCAGCTGGGACAGAAGCACAGATACGCAGTATTTT.

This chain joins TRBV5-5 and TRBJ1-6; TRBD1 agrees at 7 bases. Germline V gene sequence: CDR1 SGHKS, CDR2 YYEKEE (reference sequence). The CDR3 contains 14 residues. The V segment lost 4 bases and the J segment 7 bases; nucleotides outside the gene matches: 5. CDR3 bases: TGTGCCAGCAGCAGAGGGACAGCCAATTCACCCCTCCACTTT. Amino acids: CASSRGTANSPLHF. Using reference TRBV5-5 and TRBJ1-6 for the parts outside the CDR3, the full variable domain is DAGVTQSPTHLIKTRGQQVTLRCSPISGHKSVSWYQQVLGQGPQFIFQYYEKEERGRGNFPDRFSARQFPNYSSELNVNALLLGDSALYLCASSRGTANSPLHFGNGTRLTVT.

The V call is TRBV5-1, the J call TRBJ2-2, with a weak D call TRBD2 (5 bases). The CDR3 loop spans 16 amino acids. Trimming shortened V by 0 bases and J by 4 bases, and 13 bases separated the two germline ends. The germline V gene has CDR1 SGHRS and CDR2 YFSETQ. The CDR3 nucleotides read TGCGCCAGCAGCTTGGGTCTCGGGGTCGGCACCGGGGAGCTGTTTTTT. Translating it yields CASSLGLGVGTGELFF.

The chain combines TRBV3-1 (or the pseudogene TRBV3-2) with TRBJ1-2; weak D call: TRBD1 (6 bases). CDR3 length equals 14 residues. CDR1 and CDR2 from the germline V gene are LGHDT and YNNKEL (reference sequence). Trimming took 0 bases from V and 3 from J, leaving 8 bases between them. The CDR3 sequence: CASSQEGQYYGYTF. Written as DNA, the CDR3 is TGTGCCAGCAGCCAAGAAGGACAGTACTATGGCTACACCTTC.

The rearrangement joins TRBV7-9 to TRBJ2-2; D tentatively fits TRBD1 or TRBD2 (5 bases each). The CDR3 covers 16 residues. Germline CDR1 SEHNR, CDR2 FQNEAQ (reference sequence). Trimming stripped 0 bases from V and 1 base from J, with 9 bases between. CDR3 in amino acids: CASSLAGRGNTGELFF. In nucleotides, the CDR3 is TGTGCCAGCAGCTTAGCGGGACGGGGGAACACCGGGGAGCTGTTTTTT.

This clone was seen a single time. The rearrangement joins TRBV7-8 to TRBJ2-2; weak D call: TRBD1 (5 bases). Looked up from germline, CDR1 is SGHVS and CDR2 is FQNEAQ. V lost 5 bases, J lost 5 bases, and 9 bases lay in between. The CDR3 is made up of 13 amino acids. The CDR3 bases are TGTGCCAGCAGCCTCCCAGGGACCGGGGAGCTGTTTTTT. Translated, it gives CASSLPGTGELFF.

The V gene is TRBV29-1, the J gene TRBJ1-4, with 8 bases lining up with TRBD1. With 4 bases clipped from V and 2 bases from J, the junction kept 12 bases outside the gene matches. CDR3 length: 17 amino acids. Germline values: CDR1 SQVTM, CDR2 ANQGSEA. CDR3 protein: CSVVGQGWVATNEKLFF. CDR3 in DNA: TGCAGCGTTGTTGGACAGGGTTGGGTCGCGACTAATGAAAAACTGTTTTTT.

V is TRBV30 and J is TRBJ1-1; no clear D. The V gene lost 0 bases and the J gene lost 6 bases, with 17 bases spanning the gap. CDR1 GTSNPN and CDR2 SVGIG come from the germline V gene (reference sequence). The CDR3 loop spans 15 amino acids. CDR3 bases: TGTGCCTGGAGTGTGGGAACGAAGCTTTACGCTGAAGCTTTCTTT. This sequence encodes CAWSVGTKLYAEAFF.

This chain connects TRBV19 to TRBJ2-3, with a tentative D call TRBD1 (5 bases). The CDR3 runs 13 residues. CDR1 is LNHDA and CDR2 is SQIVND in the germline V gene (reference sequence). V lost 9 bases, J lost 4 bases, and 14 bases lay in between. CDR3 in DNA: TGTGCCAGCTCAGCCCAGGGTCCAGATACGCAGTATTTT. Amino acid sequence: CASSAQGPDTQYF.

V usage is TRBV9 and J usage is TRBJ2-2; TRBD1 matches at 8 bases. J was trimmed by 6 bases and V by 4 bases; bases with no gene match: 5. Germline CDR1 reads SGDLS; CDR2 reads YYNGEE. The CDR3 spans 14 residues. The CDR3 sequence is CASSIRTGPGELFF. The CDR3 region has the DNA TGTGCCAGCAGCATCCGGACAGGGCCCGGGGAGCTGTTTTTT. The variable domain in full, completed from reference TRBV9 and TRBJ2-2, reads DSGVTQTPKHLITATGQRVTLRCSPRSGDLSVYWYQQSLDQGLQFLIQYYNGEERAKGNILERFSAQQFPDLHSELNLSSLELGDSALYFCASSIRTGPGELFFGEGSRLTVL.